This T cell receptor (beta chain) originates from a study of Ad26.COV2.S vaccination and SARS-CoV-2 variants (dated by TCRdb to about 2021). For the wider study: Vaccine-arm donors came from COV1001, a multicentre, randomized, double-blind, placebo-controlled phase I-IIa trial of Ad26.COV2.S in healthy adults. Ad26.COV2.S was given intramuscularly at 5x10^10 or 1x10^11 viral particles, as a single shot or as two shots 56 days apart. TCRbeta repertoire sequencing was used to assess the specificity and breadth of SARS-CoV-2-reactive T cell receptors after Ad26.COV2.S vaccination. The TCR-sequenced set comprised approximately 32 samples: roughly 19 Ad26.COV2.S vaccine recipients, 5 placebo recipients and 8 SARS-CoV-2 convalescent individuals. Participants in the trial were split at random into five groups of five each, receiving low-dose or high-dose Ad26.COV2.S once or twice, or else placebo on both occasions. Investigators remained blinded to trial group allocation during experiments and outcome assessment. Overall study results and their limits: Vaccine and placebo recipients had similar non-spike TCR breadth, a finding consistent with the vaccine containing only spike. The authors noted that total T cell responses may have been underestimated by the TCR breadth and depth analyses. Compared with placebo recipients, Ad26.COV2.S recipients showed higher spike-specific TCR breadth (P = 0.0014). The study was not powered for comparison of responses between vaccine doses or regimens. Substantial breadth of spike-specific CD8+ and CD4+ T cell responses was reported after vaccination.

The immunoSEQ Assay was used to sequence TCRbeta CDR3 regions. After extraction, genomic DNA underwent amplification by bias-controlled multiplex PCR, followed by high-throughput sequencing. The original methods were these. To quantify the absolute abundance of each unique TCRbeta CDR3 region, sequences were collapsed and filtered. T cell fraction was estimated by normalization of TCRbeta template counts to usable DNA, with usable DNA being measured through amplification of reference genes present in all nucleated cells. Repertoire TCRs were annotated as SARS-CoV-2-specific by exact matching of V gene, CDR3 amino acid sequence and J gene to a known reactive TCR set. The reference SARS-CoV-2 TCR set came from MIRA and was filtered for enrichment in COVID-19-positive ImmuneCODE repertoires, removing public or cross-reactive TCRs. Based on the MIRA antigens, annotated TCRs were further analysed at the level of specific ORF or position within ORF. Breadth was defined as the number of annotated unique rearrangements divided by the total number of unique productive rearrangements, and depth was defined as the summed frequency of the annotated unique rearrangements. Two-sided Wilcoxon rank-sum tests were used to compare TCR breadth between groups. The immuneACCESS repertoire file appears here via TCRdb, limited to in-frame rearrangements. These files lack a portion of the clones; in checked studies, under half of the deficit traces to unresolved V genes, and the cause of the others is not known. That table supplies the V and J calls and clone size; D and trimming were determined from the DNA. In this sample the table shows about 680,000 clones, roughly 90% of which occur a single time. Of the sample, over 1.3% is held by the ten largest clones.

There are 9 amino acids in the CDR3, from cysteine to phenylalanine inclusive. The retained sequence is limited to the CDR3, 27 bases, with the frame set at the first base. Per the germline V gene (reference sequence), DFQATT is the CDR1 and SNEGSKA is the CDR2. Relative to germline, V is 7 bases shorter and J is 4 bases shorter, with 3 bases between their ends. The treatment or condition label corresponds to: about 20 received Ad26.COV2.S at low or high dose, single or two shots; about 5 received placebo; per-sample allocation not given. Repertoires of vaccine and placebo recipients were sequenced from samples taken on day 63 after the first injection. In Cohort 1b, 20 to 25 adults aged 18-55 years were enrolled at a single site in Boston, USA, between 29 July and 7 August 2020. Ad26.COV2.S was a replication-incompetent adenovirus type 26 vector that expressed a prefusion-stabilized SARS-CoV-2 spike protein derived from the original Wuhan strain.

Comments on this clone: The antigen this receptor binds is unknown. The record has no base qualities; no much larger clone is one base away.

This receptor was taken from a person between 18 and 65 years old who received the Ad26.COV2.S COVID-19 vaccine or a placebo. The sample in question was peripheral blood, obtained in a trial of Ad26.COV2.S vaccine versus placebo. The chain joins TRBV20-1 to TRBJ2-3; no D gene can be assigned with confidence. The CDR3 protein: CSVPDTQYF. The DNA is TGCAGTGTTCCAGATACGCAGTATTTT.